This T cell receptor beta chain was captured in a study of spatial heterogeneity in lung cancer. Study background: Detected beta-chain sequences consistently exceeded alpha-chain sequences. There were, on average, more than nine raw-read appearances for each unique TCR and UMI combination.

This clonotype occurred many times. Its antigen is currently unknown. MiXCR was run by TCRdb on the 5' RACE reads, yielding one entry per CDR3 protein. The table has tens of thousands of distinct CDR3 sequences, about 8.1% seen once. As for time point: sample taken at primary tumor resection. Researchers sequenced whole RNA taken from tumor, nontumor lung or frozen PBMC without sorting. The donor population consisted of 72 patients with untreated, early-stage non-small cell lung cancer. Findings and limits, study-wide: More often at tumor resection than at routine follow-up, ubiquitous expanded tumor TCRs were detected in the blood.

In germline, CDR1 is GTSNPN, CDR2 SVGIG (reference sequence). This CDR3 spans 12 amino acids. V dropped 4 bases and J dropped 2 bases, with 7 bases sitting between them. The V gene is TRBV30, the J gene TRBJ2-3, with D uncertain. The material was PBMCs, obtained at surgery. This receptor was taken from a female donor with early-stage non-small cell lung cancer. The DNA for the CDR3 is TGTGCCTGGACAGCCCTCACAGATACGCAGTATTTT. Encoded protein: CAWTALTDTQYF.